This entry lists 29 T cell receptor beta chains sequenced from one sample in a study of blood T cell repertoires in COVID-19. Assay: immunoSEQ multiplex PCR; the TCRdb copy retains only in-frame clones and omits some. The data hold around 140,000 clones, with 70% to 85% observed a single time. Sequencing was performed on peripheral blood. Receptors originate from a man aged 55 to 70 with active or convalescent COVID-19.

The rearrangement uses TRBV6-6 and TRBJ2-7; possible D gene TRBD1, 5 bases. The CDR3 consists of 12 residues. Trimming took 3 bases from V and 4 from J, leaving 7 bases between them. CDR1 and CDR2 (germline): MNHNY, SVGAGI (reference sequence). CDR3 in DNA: TGTGCCAGCAGTTATAACAGGTACGAGCAGTACGTC. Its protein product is CASSYNRYEQYV.

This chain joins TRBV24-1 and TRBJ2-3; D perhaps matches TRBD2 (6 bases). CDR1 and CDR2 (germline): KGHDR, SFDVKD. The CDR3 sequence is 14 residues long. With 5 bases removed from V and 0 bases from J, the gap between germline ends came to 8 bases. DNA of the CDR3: TGTGCCACCAGTGGGGGGACTAGCACAGATACGCAGTATTTT. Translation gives CATSGGTSTDTQYF.

The CDR3 loop is CASSRTGGGETQYF. In DNA, the CDR3 is TGTGCCAGCAGCCGGACCGGGGGAGGGGAGACCCAGTACTTC. V is TRBV6-5 and J is TRBJ2-5; TRBD2 matches 7 bases. The germline CDR1 and CDR2 sequences are MNHEY and SVGAGI. This CDR3 contains 14 residues. V was clipped by 6 bases and J by 5 bases; unmatched bases: 9.

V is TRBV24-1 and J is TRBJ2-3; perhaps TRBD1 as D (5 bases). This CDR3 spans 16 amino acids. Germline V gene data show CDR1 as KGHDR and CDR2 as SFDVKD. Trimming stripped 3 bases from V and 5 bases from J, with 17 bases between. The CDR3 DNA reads TGTGCCACCAGTGATCGTAGACAGTCCTTAGGAGATACGCAGTATTTT. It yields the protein CATSDRRQSLGDTQYF.

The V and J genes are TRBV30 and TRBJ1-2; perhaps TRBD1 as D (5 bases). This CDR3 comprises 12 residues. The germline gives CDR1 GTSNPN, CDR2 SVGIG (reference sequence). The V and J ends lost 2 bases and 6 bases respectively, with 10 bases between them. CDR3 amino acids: CAWSTRVDGYTF. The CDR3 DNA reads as TGTGCCTGGAGTACCAGGGTGGATGGCTACACCTTC.

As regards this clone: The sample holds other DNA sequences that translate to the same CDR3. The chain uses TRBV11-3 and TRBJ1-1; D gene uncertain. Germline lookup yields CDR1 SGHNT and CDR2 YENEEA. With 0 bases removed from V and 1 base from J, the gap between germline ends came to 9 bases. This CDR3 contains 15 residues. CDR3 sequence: CASSLDSSGNTEAFF. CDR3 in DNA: TGTGCCAGCAGCTTAGATTCTTCGGGGAACACTGAAGCTTTCTTT.

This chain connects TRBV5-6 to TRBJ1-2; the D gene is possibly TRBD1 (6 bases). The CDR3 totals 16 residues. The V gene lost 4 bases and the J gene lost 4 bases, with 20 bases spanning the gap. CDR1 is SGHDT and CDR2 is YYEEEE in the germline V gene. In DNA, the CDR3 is TGTGCCAGCAGCCCAGGGGTAGACATAACTGGCTATGGCTACACCTTC. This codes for CASSPGVDITGYGYTF.

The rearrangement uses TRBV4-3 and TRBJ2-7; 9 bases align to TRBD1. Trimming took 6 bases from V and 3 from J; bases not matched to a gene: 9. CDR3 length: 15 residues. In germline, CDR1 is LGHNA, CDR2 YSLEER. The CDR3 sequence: CASSSTRDRVYEQYF. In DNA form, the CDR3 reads TGCGCCAGCAGTTCAACCCGGGACAGGGTCTACGAGCAGTACTTC.

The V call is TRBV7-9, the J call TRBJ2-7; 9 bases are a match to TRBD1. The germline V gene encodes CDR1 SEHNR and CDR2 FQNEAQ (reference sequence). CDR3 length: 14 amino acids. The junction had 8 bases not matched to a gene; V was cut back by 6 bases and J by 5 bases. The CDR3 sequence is CASSSTGGRNEQYF. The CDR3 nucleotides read TGTGCCAGCAGTTCAACAGGGGGCCGAAACGAGCAGTACTTC.

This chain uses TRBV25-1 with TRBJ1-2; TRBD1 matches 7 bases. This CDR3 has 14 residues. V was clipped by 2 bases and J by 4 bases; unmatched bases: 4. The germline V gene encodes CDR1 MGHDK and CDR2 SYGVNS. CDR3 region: CASSEGTAFYGYTF. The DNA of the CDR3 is TGTGCCAGCAGTGAAGGGACAGCCTTCTATGGCTACACCTTC.

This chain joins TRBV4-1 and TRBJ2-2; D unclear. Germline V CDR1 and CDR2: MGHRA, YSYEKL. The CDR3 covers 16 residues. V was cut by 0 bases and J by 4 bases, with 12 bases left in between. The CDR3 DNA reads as TGCGCCAGCAGCCAAGATGAGTTACTCCCCACCGGGGAGCTGTTTTTT. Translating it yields CASSQDELLPTGELFF.

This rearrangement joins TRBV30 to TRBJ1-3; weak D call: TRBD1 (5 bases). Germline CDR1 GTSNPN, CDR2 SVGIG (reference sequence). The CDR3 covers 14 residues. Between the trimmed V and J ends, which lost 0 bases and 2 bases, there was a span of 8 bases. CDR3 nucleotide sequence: TGTGCCTGGAGTGTACGGGGGGCTGGAAACACCATATATTTT. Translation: CAWSVRGAGNTIYF.

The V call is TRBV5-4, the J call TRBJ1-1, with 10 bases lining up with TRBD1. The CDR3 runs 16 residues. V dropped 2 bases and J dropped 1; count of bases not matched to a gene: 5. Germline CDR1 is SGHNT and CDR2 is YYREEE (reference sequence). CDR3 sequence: CASSFGQGVQNTEAFF. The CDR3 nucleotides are TGTGCCAGCAGCTTCGGACAGGGGGTGCAGAACACTGAAGCTTTCTTT.

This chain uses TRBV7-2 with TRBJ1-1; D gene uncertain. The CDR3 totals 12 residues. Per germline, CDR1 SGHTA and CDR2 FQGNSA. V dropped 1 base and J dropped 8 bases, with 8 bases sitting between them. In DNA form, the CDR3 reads TGTGCCAGCAGCTTAGTAAGAGGGGAAGCTTTCTTT. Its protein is CASSLVRGEAFF.

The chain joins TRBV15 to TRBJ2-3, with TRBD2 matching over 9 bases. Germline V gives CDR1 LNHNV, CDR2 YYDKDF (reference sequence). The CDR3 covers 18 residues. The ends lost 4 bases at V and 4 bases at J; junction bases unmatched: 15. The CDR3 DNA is TGTGCCACCAGCACCCAAGGGGTAGGTGCGGGAGGGCCAGATACGCAGTATTTT. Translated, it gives CATSTQGVGAGGPDTQYF.

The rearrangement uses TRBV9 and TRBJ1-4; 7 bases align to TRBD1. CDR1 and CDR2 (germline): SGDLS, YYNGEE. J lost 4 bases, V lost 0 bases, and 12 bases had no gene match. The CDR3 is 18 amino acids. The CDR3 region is CASSVGRQGGLGNEKLFF. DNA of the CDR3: TGTGCCAGCAGCGTAGGTCGACAGGGAGGTTTGGGTAATGAAAAACTGTTTTTT.

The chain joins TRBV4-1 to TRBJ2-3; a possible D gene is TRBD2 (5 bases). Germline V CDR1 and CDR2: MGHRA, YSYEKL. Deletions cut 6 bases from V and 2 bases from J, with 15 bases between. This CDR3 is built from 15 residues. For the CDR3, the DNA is TGCGCCAGCAGAACAAGTTTTGGACTCACAGATACGCAGTATTTT. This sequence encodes CASRTSFGLTDTQYF.

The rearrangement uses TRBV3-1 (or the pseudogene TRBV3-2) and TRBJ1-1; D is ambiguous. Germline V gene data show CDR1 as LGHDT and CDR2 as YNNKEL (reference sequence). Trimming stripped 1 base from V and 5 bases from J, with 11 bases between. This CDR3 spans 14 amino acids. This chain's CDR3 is CASSQVPPGTEAFF. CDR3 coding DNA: TGTGCCAGCAGCCAAGTCCCCCCCGGTACTGAAGCTTTCTTT.

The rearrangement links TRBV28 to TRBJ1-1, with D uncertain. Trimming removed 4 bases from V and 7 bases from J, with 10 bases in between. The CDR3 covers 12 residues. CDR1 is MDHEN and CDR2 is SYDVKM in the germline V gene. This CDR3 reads CASSSRPFEAFF. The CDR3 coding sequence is TGTGCCAGCAGTTCCCGTCCGTTTGAAGCTTTCTTT.

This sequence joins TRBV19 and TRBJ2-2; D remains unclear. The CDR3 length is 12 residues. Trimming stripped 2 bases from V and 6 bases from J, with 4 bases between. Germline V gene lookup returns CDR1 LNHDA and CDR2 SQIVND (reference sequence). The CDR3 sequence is CASSIYSGELFF. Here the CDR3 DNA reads TGTGCCAGTAGTATATATTCCGGGGAGCTGTTTTTT.

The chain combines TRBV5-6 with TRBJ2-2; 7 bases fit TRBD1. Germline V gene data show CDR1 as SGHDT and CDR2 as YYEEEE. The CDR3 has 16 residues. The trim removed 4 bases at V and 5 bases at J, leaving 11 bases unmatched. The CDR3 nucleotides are TGTGCCAGCAGCCGACAGGGCCTAACTCATACCGGGGAGCTGTTTTTT. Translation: CASSRQGLTHTGELFF.

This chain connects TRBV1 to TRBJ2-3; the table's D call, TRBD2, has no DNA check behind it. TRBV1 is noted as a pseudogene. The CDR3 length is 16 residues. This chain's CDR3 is CTSSLRTQSSTDTQYF. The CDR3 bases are TGCACCAGCAGCCTTAGGACTCAATCTAGCACAGATACGCAGTATTTT.

Here the CDR3 DNA reads TGTGCCAGCAGCTCGGGACAGGGACGGGGCACCGGGGAGCTGTTTTTT. It encodes CASSSGQGRGTGELFF. This chain joins TRBV13 and TRBJ2-2, with 9 nucleotides matching TRBD1. The germline gives CDR1 PRHDT, CDR2 FYEKMQ (reference sequence). This CDR3 is 16 amino acids long. Trimming removed 4 bases from V and 4 bases from J; junction bases left unmatched: 7.

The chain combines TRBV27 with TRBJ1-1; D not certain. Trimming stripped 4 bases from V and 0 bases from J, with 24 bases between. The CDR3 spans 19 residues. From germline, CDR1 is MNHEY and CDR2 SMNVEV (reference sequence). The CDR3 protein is CASSSVAGISGHMNTEAFF. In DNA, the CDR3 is TGTGCCAGCAGTTCAGTGGCCGGTATCAGTGGGCACATGAACACTGAAGCTTTCTTT.

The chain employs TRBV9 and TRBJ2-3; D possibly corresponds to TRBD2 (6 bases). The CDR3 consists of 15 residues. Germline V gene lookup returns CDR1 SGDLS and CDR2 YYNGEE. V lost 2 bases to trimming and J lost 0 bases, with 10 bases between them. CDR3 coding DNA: TGTGCCAGCAGCGTTAGCGGCACTAGCACAGATACGCAGTATTTT. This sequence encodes CASSVSGTSTDTQYF.

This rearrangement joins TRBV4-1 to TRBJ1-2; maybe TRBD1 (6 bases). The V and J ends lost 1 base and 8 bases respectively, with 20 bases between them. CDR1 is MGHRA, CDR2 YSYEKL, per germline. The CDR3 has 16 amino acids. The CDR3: CASSQGPRGALGGYTF. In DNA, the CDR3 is TGCGCCAGCAGCCAAGGGCCCCGGGGGGCGTTAGGAGGCTACACCTTC.

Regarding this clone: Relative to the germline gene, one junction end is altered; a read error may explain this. CDR3 nucleotide sequence: TGTGCTAGCAGCATGGGACAGGGCTGGGAGACCCAGTACTTC. Translating gives CASSMGQGWETQYF. The chain couples TRBV7-7 to TRBJ2-5; 9 positions match TRBD1. Germline V CDR1 and CDR2: SSHAT, FNYEAQ (reference sequence). The CDR3 totals 14 residues.

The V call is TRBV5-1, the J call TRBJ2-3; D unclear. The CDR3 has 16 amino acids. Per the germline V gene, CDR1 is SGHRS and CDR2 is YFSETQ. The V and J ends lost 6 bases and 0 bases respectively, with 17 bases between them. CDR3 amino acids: CASTLSAGTSTDTQYF. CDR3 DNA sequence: TGCGCCAGCACGCTTTCGGCAGGAACTAGCACAGATACGCAGTATTTT.

In DNA, the CDR3 is TGTGCCAGCAGCCCCCAGGTTGGTAATCAGCCCCAGCATTTT. Amino acids: CASSPQVGNQPQHF. The chain links TRBV3-1 (or the pseudogene TRBV3-2) to TRBJ1-5, with D unresolved. V lost 4 bases and J 4 bases, leaving 11 bases between the germline ends. The CDR3 extends over 14 amino acids. Germline V gives CDR1 LGHDT, CDR2 YNNKEL (reference sequence).